This T cell receptor (beta chain) is from a study of PD-L1 blockade in urothelial cancer. Study information: When patients started atezolizumab at some point between 2014 and 2015, it was given at 1,200 mg intravenously every 3 weeks. Patients with male sex and bladder-origin urothelial cancer accounted for most of the roughly 30 enrolled. Blood samples had a median of roughly 140,000 T cells, roughly 84,000 unique TCRs, and clonality roughly 0.074.

The CDR3 totals 16 residues. Germline lookup yields CDR1 LGHNA and CDR2 YNFKEQ. After removal of 5 bases from V and 8 bases from J, the junction contained 8 bases not matched to a gene. The sample's time point: pretreatment peripheral blood. Urothelial carcinoma in patients was locally advanced or metastatic. Generated by immunoSEQ multiplex PCR, the TCRdb table keeps only in-frame clones and is missing some. The sample lists roughly 130,000 clones, approximately 88% occurring once. This receptor was taken from a man aged 50 to 60 with urothelial cancer. The gene calls are TRBV4-2 and TRBJ2-1; 14 nucleotides agree with TRBD2. The sequenced sample was PBMCs, obtained around atezolizumab (anti-PD-L1) treatment. CDR3 DNA sequence: TGTGCCAGCAGCACCTCCGGGACTAGCGGGAGCGATGAGCAGTTCTTC. This codes for CASSTSGTSGSDEQFF.